This is a list of T cell receptor beta chains from one sample in a study of regulatory T cells in long-lasting Graves disease. TCRdb ran MiXCR on the multiplex PCR reads and lists one entry per CDR3 protein. Of some 410,000 distinct CDR3 sequences listed, less than 20% are singletons. The same data also contributed to another study, on T cells in Graves' hyperthyroidism and ophthalmopathy.

The sample in question was peripheral blood mononuclear cells (PBMCs), obtained at new diagnosis, from a patient treated with antithyroid drugs. The receptors shown here come from a woman between 25 and 40 years old with Graves disease. Both conserved end residues are part of each CDR3. Fields, in order: J gene, V gene, clone size, D gene, CDR3 DNA, CDR3 protein. The D gene is left open where the match is weak. Not all rows give a size; the values are once, few, many and, for expanded clones, a class.

>TRBJ2-2|TRBV19|.|TRBD2
TGTGCCAGTAGTAGCAGCGGGAGAGGGACCGGGGAGCTGTTTTTT
CASSSSGRGTGELFF
>TRBJ1-1|TRBV7-6|few|.
TGTGCCAGCAGCTTATCCCTTATGAACACTGAAGCTTTCTTT
CASSLSLMNTEAFF
>TRBJ2-4|TRBV30|.|TRBD2
TGTGCCTTCTCACAAGGGGAGACTTCGGGGGGGGACATTCAGTACTTC
CAFSQGETSGGDIQYF
>TRBJ1-5|TRBV6-1|.|TRBD1
TGTGCCAGCAGTCCCGGGACAGGGGGTTTTAGCAATCAGCCCCAGCATTTT
CASSPGTGGFSNQPQHF
>TRBJ2-5|TRBV19|few|.
TGTGCCAGTAGTGCATACCGGATACCGGGGGAGACCCAGTACTTC
CASSAYRIPGETQYF
>TRBJ1-5|TRBV5-1|.|TRBD1
TGCGCCAGCAGCTTAGCCGGGACAGGGAATCAGCCCCAGCATTTT
CASSLAGTGNQPQHF
>TRBJ1-1|TRBV6-1|many|.
TGTGCCAGCAGACAACCGAAGGAATCAACATCGGGCACTGAAGCTTTCTTT
CASRQPKESTSGTEAFF
>TRBJ2-2|TRBV12-3/TRBV12-4|many|TRBD2
TGTGCCAGCAGAGGACTAGCCCTGAACACCGGGGAGCTGTTTTTT
CASRGLALNTGELFF
>TRBJ1-4|TRBV18|many|.
TGTGCCAGCTCACCGACAACGGGCGGGTTTCTGTTTTTT
CASSPTTGGFLFF
>TRBJ1-2|TRBV25-1|.|TRBD1
TGTGCCAGCAGTGGCCGGGACAGTTTATCTTATGGCTACACCTTC
CASSGRDSLSYGYTF
>TRBJ2-1|TRBV30|few|TRBD2
TGTGCCTGGTCGGCGGGGGGCGGGTCCTACAATGAGCAGTTCTTC
CAWSAGGGSYNEQFF
>TRBJ1-1|TRBV5-1|few|.
TGCGCCAGCTCGATTTTCCCGGTGGCCGCCCTGGGACGGGTGGAACGGAACACTGAAGCTTTCTTT
CASSIFPVAALGRVERNTEAFF
>TRBJ2-5|TRBV10-3|many|.
TGTGCCATCAGTGGCCTTCAGGGGGGTGGGCAAGAGACCCAGTACTTC
CAISGLQGGGQETQYF
>TRBJ1-5|TRBV24-1|many|TRBD1
TGTGCCACCAGTGAGGGGACAGATTATAGCAATCAGCCCCAGCATTTT
CATSEGTDYSNQPQHF
>TRBJ2-7|TRBV19|.|.
TGTGCCAGTAGTATTTCAGGGGAGACAATGTACGAGCAGTACTTC
CASSISGETMYEQYF
>TRBJ2-7|TRBV9|many|.
TGCGCCAGCAGCCCCCCACGCGGAAGCGAGCAGTACTTC
CASSPPRGSEQYF
>TRBJ1-5|TRBV5-5|.|.
TGTGCCAGCAGCTTGCTGGCCCTCGAGGGCAATCAGCCCCAGCATTTT
CASSLLALEGNQPQHF
>TRBJ1-1|TRBV7-6|many|TRBD1
TGTGCCAGCAGCTCCTATACAGGGGGTGACACTGAAGCTTTCTTT
CASSSYTGGDTEAFF
>TRBJ2-5|TRBV2|many|TRBD2
TGTGCCAGCAGACTAGCGGGAGGGCCGGAGACCCAGTACTTC
CASRLAGGPETQYF
>TRBJ1-4|TRBV28|.|.
TGTGCCAGCAGTTTATGGTCCGCAACTAATGAAAAACTGTTTTTT
CASSLWSATNEKLFF
>TRBJ2-7|TRBV28|many|.
TGTGCCAGCAGTTTAGGGGCTAGTTCATCCTACGAGCAGTACTTC
CASSLGASSSYEQYF
>TRBJ2-1|TRBV11-2|medium-sized|.
TGTGCCAGCAGCTTAGGTGGAGGGGTGTCCTACAATGAGCAGTTCTTC
CASSLGGGVSYNEQFF
>TRBJ1-2|TRBV4-1|.|.
TGCGCCAGCAGCCCATTTATGGAGCGTCGCGGCTACACCTTC
CASSPFMERRGYTF
>TRBJ2-3|TRBV28|few|.
TGTGCCAGCAGCCCAGCCCCCCCCATGAGCCCGTTTAGTAGCACGCAGTATTTT
CASSPAPPMSPFSSTQYF
>TRBJ2-7|TRBV12-3/TRBV12-4|many|.
TGTGCCAGCAGGGTTCGGGGAGTCGAGCAGTACTTC
CASRVRGVEQYF
>TRBJ1-2|TRBV30|.|TRBD1
TGTGCCTGGAACAGGGGGCGTTATGGCTACACCTTC
CAWNRGRYGYTF
>TRBJ2-1|TRBV7-9|.|TRBD2
TGTGCCAGCAGCTTAGTAGCGGGTCCTTCCTACAATGAGCAGTTCTTC
CASSLVAGPSYNEQFF
>TRBJ2-1|TRBV11-2|.|.
TGTGCCAGCGCGTGGGGGTACAATGAGCAGTTCTTC
CASAWGYNEQFF
>TRBJ2-2|TRBV19|few|.
TGTGCCAGTAGTGCTCTCGACAGCGCGAACACCGGGGAGCTGTTTTTT
CASSALDSANTGELFF
>TRBJ1-2|TRBV3-1|many|.
TGTGCCAGCAGCCAATCCGACAGGCCGTTTGACTATGGCTACACCTTC
CASSQSDRPFDYGYTF
>TRBJ2-5|TRBV3-1|many|.
TGTGCCAGCAGCCAAGACGTCCCAGGGTGGGAGACCCAGTACTTC
CASSQDVPGWETQYF
>TRBJ2-1|TRBV27|few|TRBD2
TGTGCCAGCAGTCCGATAGCGGGAGGGGAGTTCTTC
CASSPIAGGEFF
>TRBJ2-1|TRBV20-1|many|TRBD2
TGCAGTGGTCTGTTGGCTAGCGGCCCTTCCGAGCAGTTCTTC
CSGLLASGPSEQFF
>TRBJ1-2|TRBV27|many|TRBD1
TGTGCCAGCAGTATGGGACAGCCTCAAGCTAACTATGGCTACACCTTC
CASSMGQPQANYGYTF
>TRBJ2-1|TRBV5-1|many|.
TGCGCCAGCAGCGGGACTCAATACAATGAGCAGTTCTTC
CASSGTQYNEQFF
>TRBJ1-2|TRBV6-2/TRBV6-3|.|.
TGTGCCAGCAGATATAGGGGCGGCTACACCTTC
CASRYRGGYTF
>TRBJ1-3|TRBV18|many|.
TGTGCCAGCTCACCACCAATCACCTCTGGAAACACCATATATTTT
CASSPPITSGNTIYF
>TRBJ2-6|TRBV6-2/TRBV6-3|.|.
TGTGCCAGCAGTTTCGGGAACTCTGGGGCCAACGTCCTGACTTTC
CASSFGNSGANVLTF
>TRBJ2-5|TRBV3-1|.|.
TGTGCCAGCAGCCATCATAGCCTTTCCCAAGAGACCCAGTACTTC
CASSHHSLSQETQYF
>TRBJ2-7|TRBV3-1|many|TRBD2
TGTGCCAGCAGCCAAGATTACGGGACTAGCGGAACCTACGAGCAGTACTTC
CASSQDYGTSGTYEQYF
>TRBJ2-1|TRBV9|.|TRBD2
TGTGCCAGCAGCGTAGTAGGACTAGCGGGGGAGCAGTTCTTC
CASSVVGLAGEQFF
>TRBJ1-1|TRBV6-2/TRBV6-3|many|.
TGTGCCAGCAGTACAGAAGCGATCACTGAAGCTTTCTTT
CASSTEAITEAFF
>TRBJ2-5|TRBV5-4|many|TRBD1
TGTGCCAGCAGCCTCACAGGGGGCTACCAAGAGACCCAGTACTTC
CASSLTGGYQETQYF
>TRBJ2-3|TRBV18|.|TRBD1
TGTGCCAGCTCGCAGGACAGGCTGGATACGCAGTATTTT
CASSQDRLDTQYF
>TRBJ2-1|TRBV20-1|many|.
TGCAGTGCTAGAGGCCCGGACAGCCACAATGAGCAGTTCTTC
CSARGPDSHNEQFF
>TRBJ1-1|TRBV7-9|few|.
TGTGCCAGCAGTTTTGGGCGCAGGGACGAAGCTTTCTTT
CASSFGRRDEAFF
>TRBJ2-3|TRBV6-2/TRBV6-3|few|TRBD2
TGTGCCAGCAGTTACCTCCGGGAGGGCCTTAGCACAGATACGCAGTATTTT
CASSYLREGLSTDTQYF
>TRBJ1-2|TRBV11-2|.|.
TGTGCCAGCAGCTTGGCACGTCGGAGGGCTGACTATGGCTACACCTTC
CASSLARRRADYGYTF
>TRBJ2-7|TRBV2|many|TRBD1
TGTGCCAGCAGATCGGACAGGGGTTACTTC
CASRSDRGYF
>TRBJ2-1|TRBV4-2|.|.
TGTGCCAGCAGCCAAGAACGGAGGCTTACAAATGAGCAGTTCTTC
CASSQERRLTNEQFF
>TRBJ1-1|TRBV20-1|many|.
TGCAGTGCTTGGAGCGGGGGCATGAACACTGAAGCTTTCTTT
CSAWSGGMNTEAFF
>TRBJ2-2|TRBV2|many|TRBD1
TGTGCCAGCAGGGGACAGGGGCACACCGGGGAGCTGTTTTTT
CASRGQGHTGELFF
>TRBJ2-1|TRBV7-6|many|.
TGTGCCAGCAGTTTCGGAGATTCTAACAATGAGCAGTTCTTC
CASSFGDSNNEQFF
>TRBJ2-1|TRBV27|.|TRBD2
TGTGCCAGCCAAGGTGGTCTAGCGGGAGTATACAATGAGCAGTTCTTC
CASQGGLAGVYNEQFF
>TRBJ2-7|TRBV9|many|.
TGTGCCAGCAGCGTAGGACCCATGGGGAATCCCGAGCAGTACTTC
CASSVGPMGNPEQYF
>TRBJ1-5|TRBV6-5|many|.
TGTGCCAGCAGTTATGACCCGGGCCAAGGCAATCAGCCCCAGCATTTT
CASSYDPGQGNQPQHF
>TRBJ2-3|TRBV28|many|.
TGTGCCAGCAGTTTAAGGACGAACGGGAGAATCACAGATACGCAGTATTTT
CASSLRTNGRITDTQYF
>TRBJ2-3|TRBV20-1|many|.
TGCAGTGCGGACAGCCCAGAGGTGGGCACAGATACGCAGTATTTT
CSADSPEVGTDTQYF
>TRBJ2-1|TRBV7-8|many|.
TGTGCCAGCAGCCAGAGCGGGTGGAGCTCCTACAATGAGCAGTTCTTC
CASSQSGWSSYNEQFF